Detailed here is one T cell receptor beta chain. This sample was taken from a study of identical twins. This CDR3 has 14 amino acids. Between the trimmed V and J ends, which lost 8 bases and 5 bases, there was a span of 19 bases. One entry per CDR3 protein, called by TCRdb with MiXCR from the 5' RACE reads. The sample lists 640,000 or so distinct CDR3 sequences, 6.1% seen once, with about 1.8% in the top ten. Sequenced material: naive T cells sorted from blood. The TCR comes from a man aged 18 to 29 in good health. The chain is built from TRBV12-3 or TRBV12-4 and TRBJ2-7, with D tentatively TRBD2 (6 bases). CDR3 sequence: CASGPTSWGDEQYF. In nucleotides, the CDR3 is TGTGCCAGCGGCCCAACTAGCTGGGGAGACGAGCAGTACTTC.